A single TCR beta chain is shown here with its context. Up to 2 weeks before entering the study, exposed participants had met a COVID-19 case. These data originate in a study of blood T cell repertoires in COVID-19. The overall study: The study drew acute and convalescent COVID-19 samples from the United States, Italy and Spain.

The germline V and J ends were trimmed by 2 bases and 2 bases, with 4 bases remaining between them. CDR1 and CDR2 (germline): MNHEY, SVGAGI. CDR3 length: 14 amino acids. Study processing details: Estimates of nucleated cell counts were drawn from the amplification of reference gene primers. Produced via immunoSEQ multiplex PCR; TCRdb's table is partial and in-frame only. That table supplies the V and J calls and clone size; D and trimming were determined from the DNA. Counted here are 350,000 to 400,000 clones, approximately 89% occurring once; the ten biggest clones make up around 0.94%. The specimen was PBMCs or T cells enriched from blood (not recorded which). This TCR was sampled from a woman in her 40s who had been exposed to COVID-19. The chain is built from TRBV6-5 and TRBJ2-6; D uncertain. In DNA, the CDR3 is TGTGCCAGCAGTTACACGGCTGGGGCCAACGTCCTGACTTTC. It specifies CASSYTAGANVLTF.